This TCR beta chain was found in a study of blood T cell repertoires in COVID-19. In the study overall: The United States, Italy and Spain were the sources of the acute and convalescent COVID-19 samples. T cells, B-cell-depleted T cells, or PBMCs supplied cDNA or gDNA.

Study processing details: Amplification of reference gene primers was used by the study to estimate nucleated cell counts. Data came from immunoSEQ multiplex PCR; TCRdb stores just in-frame clones and leaves some out. V, J and clone size reflect that table, while D and trimming were determined from the DNA. The sample has 110,000 or so clones; approximately 85% are singletons. Enrolled during active infection, Seattle patients were then followed longitudinally. The sequencing sample was made of peripheral blood. The receptor comes from a woman aged 60 to 75 with COVID-19, enrolled during active disease.

The CDR3 protein is CASSHLSGGARTDTQYF. CDR3 DNA sequence: TGCGCCAGCAGCCACCTAAGCGGGGGCGCCCGCACAGATACGCAGTATTTT. V gene TRBV5-1 combines with J gene TRBJ2-3; 8 nucleotides agree with TRBD2. Germline CDR1 reads SGHRS; CDR2 reads YFSETQ. The CDR3 covers 17 residues. Unmatched junction bases numbered 11, after V lost 4 bases and J lost 1 base.